The 10 T cell receptor beta chains in this list originate from one sample, sequenced in a study of T cell repertoires in cytomegalovirus infection. TCRdb re-analysed the reads in MiXCR, keeping a single row per CDR3 protein. Counted here are roughly 500,000 distinct CDR3 sequences, 30% to 40% occurring once; the ten biggest clones make up 15% to 20%. Antigens of these TCRs are unknown. Specimen: cultured PBMCs, collected from culture after CMV antigen stimulation. Source of these receptors: a human donor in good health (CMV status not recorded). Some clones in this sample may be carry-over from other donors' samples.

The chain combines TRBV7-8 with TRBJ2-1, with unresolved D. Trimming left V 1 base short and J 3 bases short, with 7 bases between. Looked up from germline, CDR1 is SGHVS and CDR2 is FQNEAQ. This CDR3 comprises 14 residues. CDR3: CASSLDTVYNEQFF. CDR3 sequence (DNA): TGTGCCAGCAGCTTAGATACGGTCTACAATGAGCAGTTCTTC.

This clonotype has at least ten counts. V usage is TRBV7-2 and J usage is TRBJ2-1; D is perhaps TRBD2 (5 bases). V was clipped by 7 bases and J by 6 bases, with 22 bases between them. The germline V gene has CDR1 SGHTA and CDR2 FQGNSA. The length of the CDR3 is 16 residues. The CDR3 nucleotides are TGTGCCAGCACCCCCCCCGGGGTGAGGGCGGGCAATGAGCAGTTCTTC. Protein product: CASTPPGVRAGNEQFF. Full variable domain (outside the CDR3, taken from reference TRBV7-2 and TRBJ2-1): GAGVSQSPSNKVTEKGKDVELRCDPISGHTALYWYRQSLGQGLEFLIYFQGNSAPDKSGLPSDRFSAERTGGSVSTLTIQRTQQEDSAVYLCASTPPGVRAGNEQFFGPGTRLTVL.

This clonotype came up a few times. The chain is built from TRBV20-1 and TRBJ2-2; 12 bases line up with TRBD2. Unmatched junction bases numbered 6, after V lost 6 bases and J lost 13 bases. Germline V gives CDR1 DFQATT, CDR2 SNEGSKA (reference sequence). The CDR3 contains 12 residues. The CDR3 loop reads CSATSGGYALFF. CDR3 bases: TGCAGTGCAACTAGCGGGGGGTATGCGCTGTTTTTT.

The chain joins TRBV15 to TRBJ1-1; D gene unclear. Germline V gene sequence: CDR1 LNHNV, CDR2 YYDKDF (reference sequence). The V end lost 5 bases, the J end lost 0 bases, and 7 bases lay between the germline ends. The CDR3 is 13 residues long. CDR3 nucleotide sequence: TGTGCCACCAGCCCTATCATGAACACTGAAGCTTTCTTT. Amino acids: CATSPIMNTEAFF.

This clonotype was found many times. The chain joins TRBV4-1 to TRBJ1-1, with D perhaps TRBD1 (6 bases). CDR1 and CDR2 (germline): MGHRA, YSYEKL. CDR3 length: 17 residues. V shed 3 bases and J shed 0 bases, with 17 bases lying between them. The CDR3 region is CASSHWADDRMNTEAFF. For the CDR3, the DNA is TGCGCCAGCAGCCACTGGGCTGATGACAGGATGAACACTGAAGCTTTCTTT.

This clonotype was detected only a few times. The chain couples TRBV12-3 or TRBV12-4 to TRBJ2-3; D is undetermined. Between the trimmed V and J ends, which lost 2 bases and 3 bases, there was a span of 3 bases. The CDR3 is 12 amino acids. The CDR3 nucleotides are TGTGCCAGCAGTTTAATGACAGATACGCAGTATTTT. Translated: CASSLMTDTQYF.

This chain joins TRBV5-6 and TRBJ2-7; 11 bases line up with TRBD2. The CDR3 totals 16 residues. V lost 1 base to trimming and J lost 3 bases; unmatched junction nucleotides: 6. Germline loops: CDR1 SGHDT, CDR2 YYEEEE. The CDR3 nucleotides read TGTGCCAGCAGCTTGACCGGGACTAGCGGACTCTACGAGCAGTACGTC. Translation gives CASSLTGTSGLYEQYV.

The V gene is TRBV7-4, the J gene TRBJ1-4; 9 positions match TRBD1. The V and J ends lost 3 bases and 0 bases, in that order; junction bases with no gene match: 17. CDR1 and CDR2 from the germline V gene are SGHVT and SQSDAQ. There are 21 residues in the CDR3. CDR3 in DNA: TGTGCCAGCAGCTTGTTACTTATTTCGGACAGGGGCGATGCAACTAATGAAAAACTGTTTTTT. This codes for CASSLLLISDRGDATNEKLFF. The full variable domain, rest sourced from reference TRBV7-4 and TRBJ1-4, is GAGVSQSPRYKVAKRGRDVALRCDSISGHVTLYWYRQTLGQGSEVLTYSQSDAQRDKSGRPSGRFSAERPERSVSTLKIQRTEQGDSAVYLCASSLLLISDRGDATNEKLFFGSGTQLSVL.

The chain employs TRBV7-9 and TRBJ2-1; D is perhaps TRBD1 (5 bases). Germline V lookup: CDR1 SEHNR, CDR2 FQNEAQ (reference sequence). The CDR3 length is 16 residues. V was cut by 5 bases and J by 3 bases, with 17 bases left in between. Here the CDR3 DNA reads TGTGCCAGCAGCCCCTGGGGCGAAAGGGACTACAATGAGCAGTTCTTC. It is translated as CASSPWGERDYNEQFF.

This clonotype has just a few counts. This chain joins TRBV6-2 or TRBV6-3 and TRBJ2-7; 8 bases line up with TRBD2. This CDR3 is built from 14 residues. The germline V gene has CDR1 MNHEY and CDR2 SVGEGT. V was clipped by 6 bases and J by 0 bases; unmatched bases: 4. CDR3 coding DNA: TGTGCCAGCAGACTAGCGGAGCTCTCCTACGAGCAGTACTTC. Translating it yields CASRLAELSYEQYF.